This T cell receptor (beta chain) derives from a study of Ad26.COV2.S vaccination and SARS-CoV-2 variants. Sequencing used immunoSEQ multiplex PCR; TCRdb keeps in-frame clones, though not all of them. The sample gives around 400,000 clones, approximately 83% of which show up once; more than 7% is in the top ten. The V end was cut by 0 bases, the J end by 7 bases, with 16 bases between. This CDR3 contains 16 residues. Germline assignment: CDR1 LNHNV and CDR2 YYDKDF (reference sequence). As for treatment: approximately 18 received Ad26.COV2.S at low or high dose, single or two shots; several received placebo; per-sample allocation not given. The samples date from day 63 after the first vaccine or placebo injection.

This receptor was identified in a person between 18 and 59 years old who received the Ad26.COV2.S COVID-19 vaccine or a placebo. Sequencing used peripheral blood, obtained in a trial of Ad26.COV2.S vaccine versus placebo. The gene calls are TRBV15 and TRBJ1-5; D is uncertain. The CDR3 DNA reads TGTGCCACCAGCAGAGATCGGTCCCCGGGAAGACAGCCCCAGCATTTT. It translates to CATSRDRSPGRQPQHF.